Listed below are T cell receptor beta chains from one sample, sequenced in a study of blood T cells in healthy people across ages. TCRdb reanalysed the 5' RACE reads using MiXCR and keeps one entry per CDR3 protein. The data show under 2,000,000 distinct CDR3 sequences, approximately 50% seen once. Sequenced material: blood. The receptors come from a middle-aged woman in good health. The CDR3 runs from the conserved cysteine through the conserved F or W. The D gene is left open where the match is weak. Where a row states a size, it is once, few, many or the class of an expanded clone; other rows omit it.

CDR3	DNA	J	size	V	D
CASSVRDIYYNEQFF	TGTGCCAGCAGCGTCCGGGACATTTACTACAATGAGCAGTTCTTC	TRBJ2-1	NA	TRBV9	NA
CASSQLGQGQNIQYF	TGCGCCAGCAGCCAACTGGGACAGGGGCAAAACATTCAGTACTTC	TRBJ2-4	few	TRBV4-1	TRBD1
CASSLAQGVNEKLFF	TGCGCCAGCAGCTTGGCGCAGGGGGTTAATGAAAAACTGTTTTTT	TRBJ1-4	NA	TRBV5-1	TRBD1
CASSLIEAYNEQFF	TGTGCCAGCAGCTTAATAGAAGCTTACAATGAGCAGTTCTTC	TRBJ2-1	NA	TRBV7-6	NA
CASSQGDRRPKETQYF	TGCGCCAGCAGCCAGGGGGACAGGCGACCGAAAGAGACCCAGTACTTC	TRBJ2-5	NA	TRBV4-1	TRBD1
CASRGLAGDAYEQYF	TGTGCCAGCAGGGGTCTAGCGGGGGATGCCTACGAGCAGTACTTC	TRBJ2-7	NA	TRBV6-1	TRBD2
CVISGGGYNEQFF	TGTGTCATCAGTGGGGGGGGTTACAATGAGCAGTTCTTC	TRBJ2-1	NA	TRBV10-3	TRBD2
CASSLDRSDQGTQYF	TGCGCCAGCAGCTTGGACAGGTCGGATCAGGGGACCCAGTACTTC	TRBJ2-5	NA	TRBV5-1	NA
CATSGSQGAFGYTF	TGTGCCACCAGTGGATCACAGGGGGCGTTCGGCTACACCTTC	TRBJ1-2	NA	TRBV24-1	TRBD1
CATSGGADMQYF	TGTGCCACTAGCGGGGGTGCAGATATGCAGTATTTT	TRBJ2-3	NA	TRBV7-9	TRBD2
CASGGLAGGVDNEQFF	TGTGCCAGCGGGGGACTAGCGGGGGGGGTTGACAATGAGCAGTTCTTC	TRBJ2-1	NA	TRBV3-1	TRBD2
CASTVGLGSSYNEQFF	TGTGCCAGCACCGTGGGTCTGGGTTCCTCCTACAATGAGCAGTTCTTC	TRBJ2-1	NA	TRBV28	NA
CASTTLSSYEQYF	TGTGCCAGCACCACACTAAGCTCCTACGAGCAGTACTTC	TRBJ2-7	NA	TRBV28	NA
CSAPRGYPNEKLFF	TGCAGTGCTCCGCGGGGTTATCCTAATGAAAAACTGTTTTTT	TRBJ1-4	NA	TRBV20-1	NA
CASRKSDSNQPQHF	TGTGCCAGCCGAAAGTCCGATAGCAATCAGCCCCAGCATTTT	TRBJ1-5	NA	TRBV2	NA
CASSLITGAGGFNEQFF	TGTGCCAGCAGCCTAATCACCGGGGCAGGGGGTTTTAATGAGCAGTTCTTC	TRBJ2-1	NA	TRBV5-5	TRBD1
CASSLGRKRARQNDARSTDTQYF	TGCGCCAGCAGCTTGGGAAGGAAGAGGGCACGACAGAACGACGCTAGGAGCACAGATACGCAGTATTTT	TRBJ2-3	few	TRBV5-1	NA
CASTLRGHGADTQYF	TGTGCCAGCACTCTACGGGGGCATGGGGCAGATACGCAGTATTTT	TRBJ2-3	once	TRBV27	NA
CSVIGLAGPNYLNEQFF	TGCAGCGTAATAGGACTAGCGGGGCCAAACTACCTCAATGAGCAGTTCTTC	TRBJ2-1	NA	TRBV29-1	TRBD2
CASTRAATNEKLFF	TGTGCCAGTACTCGGGCAGCAACTAATGAAAAACTGTTTTTT	TRBJ1-4	NA	TRBV6-1	NA
CATSDPGQGLYGYTF	TGTGCCACCAGTGACCCGGGACAGGGTCTCTATGGCTACACCTTC	TRBJ1-2	once	TRBV24-1	TRBD1
CASSENLDRWGGGNQPQHF	TGCGCCAGCAGCGAAAATCTCGACAGGTGGGGGGGCGGCAATCAGCCCCAGCATTTT	TRBJ1-5	NA	TRBV4-3	NA
CASSQAPTGVVIGSYNEQFF	TGCGCCAGCAGCCAAGCTCCGACAGGGGTCGTAATCGGCTCCTACAATGAGCAGTTCTTC	TRBJ2-1	few	TRBV4-1	TRBD1
CASSQAVQGQNEQFF	TGCGCCAGCAGCCAAGCAGTGCAGGGGCAAAATGAGCAGTTCTTC	TRBJ2-1	NA	TRBV4-3	NA
CAISDPGTGPYEQYF	TGTGCCATCAGTGATCCCGGGACAGGTCCCTACGAGCAGTACTTC	TRBJ2-7	NA	TRBV10-3	TRBD1
CASFATGPINTEAFF	TGTGCCAGTTTTGCGACAGGGCCTATTAACACTGAAGCTTTCTTT	TRBJ1-1	NA	TRBV6-2/TRBV6-3	TRBD1
CASSLDGPRYNEQFF	TGTGCCAGCAGCTTAGACGGGCCGCGCTACAATGAGCAGTTCTTC	TRBJ2-1	NA	TRBV7-2	NA
CASSVLGSSTDTQYF	TGTGCCAGCAGCGTCCTGGGTTCTAGCACAGATACGCAGTATTTT	TRBJ2-3	few	TRBV7-2	NA
CASSQLRAGGGDGYTF	TGTGCCAGCAGCCAATTACGGGCAGGGGGAGGAGATGGCTACACCTTC	TRBJ1-2	NA	TRBV2	TRBD1
CATKRGEAGSYEQYF	TGTGCCACCAAACGCGGAGAGGCAGGCTCCTACGAGCAGTACTTC	TRBJ2-7	few	TRBV6-4	NA
CASSYDWGNNEQFF	TGTGCCAGCAGCTACGATTGGGGCAACAATGAGCAGTTCTTC	TRBJ2-1	NA	TRBV7-2	NA
CSVEAGEGFYNEQFF	TGCAGCGTTGAGGCAGGGGAAGGGTTCTACAATGAGCAGTTCTTC	TRBJ2-1	few	TRBV29-1	NA
CASSVPGHLAYTF	TGTGCCAGCAGTGTACCTGGACATCTTGCCTACACCTTC	TRBJ1-2	NA	TRBV27	NA
CASSEPRLAVVTDTQYF	TGCGCCAGCAGCGAACCCCGACTAGCGGTGGTCACAGATACGCAGTATTTT	TRBJ2-3	NA	TRBV4-1	TRBD2
CASSRQGIDPTDTQYF	TGTGCCAGCAGTAGACAGGGGATCGATCCCACAGATACGCAGTATTTT	TRBJ2-3	NA	TRBV6-2/TRBV6-3	TRBD1
CASSLGYREGEQYF	TGTGCCAGCAGCTTAGGCTACAGGGAAGGCGAGCAGTACTTC	TRBJ2-7	NA	TRBV7-2	NA
CAIGAGAADTQYF	TGTGCCATCGGAGCAGGGGCAGCAGATACGCAGTATTTT	TRBJ2-3	few	TRBV10-3	NA
CASSLASGPNEQFF	TGTGCCAGCAGCTTAGCTTCTGGACCTAATGAGCAGTTCTTC	TRBJ2-1	NA	TRBV7-2	NA
CATSTINYGYTF	TGTGCCACTAGTACGATTAACTATGGCTACACCTTC	TRBJ1-2	once	TRBV10-3	NA
CASSLVFAAGNTEAFF	TGCGCCAGCAGCTTGGTTTTCGCAGCAGGGAACACTGAAGCTTTCTTT	TRBJ1-1	once	TRBV5-1	NA
CASRIQDTQYF	TGCGCCAGCAGGATCCAAGATACGCAGTATTTT	TRBJ2-3	NA	TRBV5-1	NA
CASSLEAYGYTF	TGTGCCAGCAGCTTAGAGGCCTATGGCTACACCTTC	TRBJ1-2	many	TRBV5-1	NA
CASSKGGGFYGYTF	TGTGCCAGCAGCAAAGGGGGCGGATTCTATGGCTACACCTTC	TRBJ1-2	few	TRBV21-1	NA
CASSQGTSGGWSEQYF	TGCGCCAGCAGCCAAGGAACTAGCGGGGGGTGGAGTGAGCAGTACTTC	TRBJ2-5	once	TRBV4-3	TRBD2
CSATYRDPGWGEKLFF	TGCAGTGCTACCTACCGGGACCCAGGCTGGGGTGAAAAACTGTTTTTT	TRBJ1-4	few	TRBV20-1	NA
CAALTGGRTQETQYF	TGTGCCGCCTTAACCGGGGGACGGACCCAAGAGACCCAGTACTTC	TRBJ2-5	NA	TRBV7-2	NA